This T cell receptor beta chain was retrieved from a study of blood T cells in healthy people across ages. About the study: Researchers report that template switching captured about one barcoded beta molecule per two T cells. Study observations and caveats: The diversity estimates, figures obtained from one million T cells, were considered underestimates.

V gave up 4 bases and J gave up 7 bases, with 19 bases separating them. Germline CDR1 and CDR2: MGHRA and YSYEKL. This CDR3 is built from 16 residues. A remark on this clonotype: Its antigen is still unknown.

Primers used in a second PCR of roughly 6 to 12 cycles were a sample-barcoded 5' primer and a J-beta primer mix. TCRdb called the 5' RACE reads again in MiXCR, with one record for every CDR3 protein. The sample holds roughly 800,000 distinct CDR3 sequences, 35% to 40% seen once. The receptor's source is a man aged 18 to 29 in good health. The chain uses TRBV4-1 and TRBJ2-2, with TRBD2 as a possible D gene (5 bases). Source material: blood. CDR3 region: CASSLLPDLVIGELFF. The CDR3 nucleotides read TGCGCCAGCAGCCTCCTCCCGGACTTGGTAATCGGGGAGCTGTTTTTT.